The 28 T cell receptor beta chains below all came from one sample that was sequenced in a study of tumor-infiltrating lymphocytes in primary liver carcinoma (dated by TCRdb to about 2017). The instrument was an Illumina HiSeq 2500. A constant-region primer and ProtoScript II reverse transcriptase were used to reverse-transcribe TCRbeta-specific cDNA from around 480 ng total RNA. Three nested multiplex PCR rounds, following a slightly modified ARM-PCR procedure, were used to build the TCRbeta libraries. Multiplex TRBV1-TRBV30 forward primers and a Cbeta reverse primer were used in the first two PCR rounds, each of which was run for approximately 11 cycles. TCRdb applied fastp at Q25 and MiXCR to the public reads, then kept only in-frame beta chains. All rows with the same CDR3 protein become a single entry with the most common DNA and genes. Across this sample there are around 210,000 distinct CDR3 sequences, with about 65% seen only once. Together, the top ten hold approximately 7% of the sample.

TRIzol reagent was used to extract blood RNA from unsorted whole blood, while the DNeasy Blood & Tissue kit provided the germline DNA. Sample: peripheral blood. These receptors were obtained from an older woman with primary liver carcinoma and hepatitis B virus infection.

Only a few counts were recorded for this clonotype. A much larger clone lies a single base off, so this may be a read error. V usage is TRBV6-5 and J usage is TRBJ1-3, with D uncertain. The CDR3 length is 13 residues. CDR1 and CDR2 from the germline V gene are MNHEY and SVGAGI. V lost 10 bases and J 0 bases, leaving 10 bases between the germline ends. The CDR3 here is CAIRLNSGNTIYF. Written as DNA, the CDR3 is TGTGCCATCAGACTGAACTCTGGAAACACCATATATTTT.

The chain links TRBV4-1 to TRBJ2-3, with 11 bases fitting TRBD2. Germline CDR1 is MGHRA and CDR2 is YSYEKL. The CDR3 extends over 18 amino acids. After removal of 1 base from V and 5 bases from J, the junction contained 11 bases not matched to a gene. The CDR3 protein is CASSQVLIAGGIGDTQYF. The CDR3 coding sequence is TGCGCCAGCAGCCAAGTCCTGATAGCGGGGGGGATAGGAGATACGCAGTATTTT.

On this clonotype itself: Sequence at one end of the junction differs from germline and may be a read error. This chain joins TRBV11-3 and TRBJ2-7, with D uncertain. Per the germline V gene, CDR1 is SGHNT and CDR2 is YENEEA. The CDR3 extends over 11 amino acids. In nucleotides, the CDR3 is TGTGCCAGGAGGTATACCGACGAGCAATACTTC. Residues: CARRYTDEQYF.

Regarding this clonotype: The junction departs from the called germline gene at one end, perhaps through a read error. This chain uses TRBV19 with TRBJ1-1; D is possibly TRBD1 (5 bases). The CDR3 totals 14 residues. In germline, CDR1 is LNHDA, CDR2 SQIVND (reference sequence). CDR3 sequence reads: CVSTARGVHTEAFF. CDR3 in DNA: TGTGTCAGTACAGCCCGGGGGGTGCACACTGAAGCTTTCTTT.

Turning to this clonotype: Just one base apart from a much larger clone, this may be a read error. The chain is built from TRBV6-1 and TRBJ1-1; D possibly corresponds to TRBD1 (5 bases). Germline V CDR1 and CDR2: MNHNS, SASEGT. With 4 bases removed from V and 0 bases from J, the gap between germline ends came to 6 bases. The CDR3 contains 13 residues. The CDR3 loop is CASSGTLNTEAFF. CDR3 in DNA: TGTGCCAGCAGTGGGACATTGAACACTGAAGCTTTCTTT.

Comments on this clonotype: Mismatch with germline at one junction end may stem from a read error. V usage is TRBV5-5 and J usage is TRBJ2-3; D perhaps matches TRBD2 (7 bases). Germline CDR1 reads SGHKS; CDR2 reads YYEKEE (reference sequence). The CDR3 covers 15 residues. In DNA form, the CDR3 reads TGTTCCAGCAGCTTGACCGGGGGGCACCCAGATACGCAGTATTTT. Its translation is CSSSLTGGHPDTQYF.

On this clonotype: This clone may be a read error of a much larger clone one base away. The chain couples TRBV4-1 to TRBJ2-1; D not resolved. CDR1 is MGHRA, CDR2 YSYEKL, per germline. CDR3 length: 14 amino acids. The V end was cut by 2 bases, the J end by 9 bases, with 14 bases between. The CDR3 sequence: CASSQSPERTEQFF. As DNA, the CDR3 is TGCGCCAGCAGCCAATCCCCTGAGCGCACTGAGCAGTTCTTC.

This clonotype was picked up a small number of times. The chain carries TRBV10-3 and TRBJ1-2, with D uncertain. Germline lookup yields CDR1 ENHRY and CDR2 SYGVKD. The V end lost 3 bases, the J end lost 4 bases, and 12 bases lay between the germline ends. This CDR3 is 14 amino acids long. CDR3 nucleotides: TGTGCCATCAGTGAACGGGCGGATACCTATGGCTACACCTTC. It yields the protein CAISERADTYGYTF.

About this clonotype: One base away lies a much larger clone, so this may be a sequencing read error. This chain connects TRBV4-2 to TRBJ2-1, with 10 positions matching TRBD2. The length of the CDR3 is 16 residues. Germline V gene sequence: CDR1 LGHNA, CDR2 YNFKEQ. CDR3 in amino acids: CASNQEGLAGVNEQFF. CDR3 coding DNA: TGTGCCAGCAACCAAGAAGGGCTAGCGGGAGTAAATGAGCAGTTCTTC.

This clonotype was recorded many times. This rearrangement joins TRBV29-1 to TRBJ1-2; the D is unclear. From germline, CDR1 is SQVTM and CDR2 ANQGSEA. V was shortened by 0 bases and J by 11 bases, with 1 base between the two germline ends. This CDR3 contains 8 residues. CDR3 amino acids: CSVEDYTF. In DNA form, the CDR3 reads TGCAGCGTTGAAGATTACACCTTC. The entire variable domain, with the rest obtained from reference TRBV29-1 and TRBJ1-2, is as follows: SAVISQKPSRDICQRGTSLTIQCQVDSQVTMMFWYRQQPGQSLTLIATANQGSEATYESGFVIDKFPISRPNLTFSTLTVSNMSPEDSSIYLCSVEDYTFGSGTRLTVV.

Notes on this clonotype: A much larger clone is a single base away; this may be a read error. J is TRBJ2-1 and V is TRBV6-5; the D is unclear. Germline V gives CDR1 MNHEY, CDR2 SVGAGI. The CDR3 totals 16 residues. CDR3 residues: CASSYASRESYDEQFF. CDR3 coding DNA: TGTGCCAGCAGTTATGCTAGTCGAGAGTCCTACGATGAGCAGTTCTTC.

Concerning this clonotype: Germline is not matched at one junction end, which may reflect a read error. The V gene is TRBV7-8, the J gene TRBJ2-3; 11 bases align to TRBD2. The germline V gene has CDR1 SGHVS and CDR2 FQNEAQ. This CDR3 comprises 15 residues. As DNA, the CDR3 is TGTGTCAGCAGCAAAGGGACTAGCGGTACAGATACGCAGTATTTT. Protein sequence: CVSSKGTSGTDTQYF. Complete variable domain (other parts from reference TRBV7-8 and TRBJ2-3): GAGVSQSPRYKVAKRGQDVALRCDPISGHVSLFWYQQALGQGPEFLTYFQNEAQLDKSGLPSDRFFAERPEGSVSTLKIQRTQQEDSAVYLCVSSKGTSGTDTQYFGPGTRLTVL.

The V and J genes are TRBV12-3 or TRBV12-4 and TRBJ2-1, with D unresolved. With 6 bases removed from V and 13 bases from J, the gap between germline ends came to 13 bases. This CDR3 contains 11 residues. The DNA for the CDR3 is TGTGCCAGCAGCCAAAGTAATTACCAGTTCTTC. This encodes CASSQSNYQFF.

Concerning this clonotype itself: Given the absence of the conserved phenylalanine or tryptophan at the CDR3 end, a read error is likely. The chain links TRBV6-1 to TRBJ2-1; 12 bases match TRBD2. Germline V gene data show CDR1 as MNHNS and CDR2 as SASEGT. With V trimmed by 4 bases and J by 6 bases, 13 bases remained unmatched. This CDR3 comprises 18 residues. The chain's CDR3 is CASSAFPPATSGSNEQFS. DNA of the CDR3: TGTGCCAGCAGTGCTTTCCCCCCCGCGACTAGCGGGAGCAATGAGCAGTTCTCC.

Comment on this clonotype: A junction end diverges from the germline sequence, so it may reflect a read error. V is TRBV5-4 and J is TRBJ2-1; 14 bases match TRBD2. Per the germline V gene, CDR1 is SGHNT and CDR2 is YYREEE (reference sequence). The CDR3 is made up of 16 amino acids. CDR3 residues: CASGFPTSGRDVKPFF. CDR3 DNA sequence: TGTGCCAGCGGCTTCCCGACTAGCGGGAGGGACGTTAAGCCGTTCTTC.

On this clonotype itself: One end of the junction fails to match germline, which may point to a read error. The chain combines TRBV11-2 with TRBJ2-3; 8 bases line up with TRBD2. CDR3 length equals 18 residues. Germline V gives CDR1 SGHAT, CDR2 FQNNGV. The CDR3 DNA reads TGTACCAGCAGCTTCGGGGGGGCCGGGGGACTTGGCACAGATACGCAGTATTTT. Translation gives CTSSFGGAGGLGTDTQYF.

On this clonotype: The conserved final phenylalanine or tryptophan is absent from the CDR3, which likely points to a read error. The chain combines TRBV11-3 with TRBJ2-1; D is uncertain. Germline V gene lookup returns CDR1 SGHNT and CDR2 YENEEA. CDR3 length: 17 amino acids. Here the CDR3 reads CASSIDFGLGVYNEQFL. CDR3 sequence (DNA): TGTGCCAGCAGCATAGATTTCGGCCTAGGTGTATACAATGAGCAGTTCTTA.

As concerns this clonotype: A much larger clone lies a single base off, so this may be a read error. In this CDR3 the conserved last residue, phenylalanine or tryptophan, is missing, so a read error is likely. The V call is TRBV4-2, the J call TRBJ1-1, with D possibly matching TRBD1 (5 bases). The CDR3 runs to 15 residues. Trimming removed 1 base at V and 8 bases at J, with 17 bases between. Germline V CDR1 and CDR2: LGHNA, YNFKEQ. The CDR3 DNA reads TGTGCCAGCAGCCAAGTTTTGGTTGGGGGGGACGAAGCTTTCTCT. This encodes CASSQVLVGGDEAFS.

On this clonotype itself: The conserved phenylalanine or tryptophan normally closing the CDR3 is absent here, so this likely arose from a read error. The rearrangement joins TRBV11-3 to TRBJ2-3; D call uncertain. The germline V gene has CDR1 SGHNT and CDR2 YENEEA. The CDR3 loop spans 12 amino acids. The ends were cut back, 0 bases at V and 8 bases at J, with 6 bases in the middle. CDR3 DNA: TGTGCCAGCAGCTTAGATGTGGGTACGCAGTATTCT. It encodes CASSLDVGTQYS.

About this clonotype itself: The junction does not match germline at one end; this may be a read error. J is TRBJ2-7 and V is TRBV11-2; possible D gene TRBD2, 5 bases. This CDR3 region has 12 residues. CDR1 SGHAT and CDR2 FQNNGV come from the germline V gene. The chain's CDR3 is CVSGLGSYEQYF. CDR3 nucleotides: TGTGTCAGCGGCTTAGGGTCCTACGAGCAGTACTTC.

The V and J genes are TRBV11-1 and TRBJ2-3; D gene uncertain. V was trimmed by 3 bases and J by 8 bases, leaving 15 bases between them. The CDR3 totals 14 residues. The germline V gene encodes CDR1 SGHAT and CDR2 FQDESV (reference sequence). The CDR3 spells CASSFHGRMATQYF. The DNA of the CDR3 is TGTGCCAGCAGCTTCCACGGGCGAATGGCTACGCAGTATTTT.

This clonotype was counted between two and nine times. The V gene is TRBV14, the J gene TRBJ1-1; a possible D gene is TRBD1 (6 bases). Germline lookup yields CDR1 SGHDN and CDR2 FVKESK. The CDR3 consists of 13 residues. Trimming took off 5 bases at V and 5 bases at J, with 12 bases between the two ends. The CDR3 sequence: CASSVTGLTEAFF. In DNA form, the CDR3 reads TGTGCCAGCAGCGTTACAGGGTTAACTGAAGCTTTCTTT.

A single count supports this clonotype. This may stem from a read error, because a much larger clone lies one nucleotide away. The chain joins TRBV6-5 to TRBJ1-1, with a possible D match to TRBD1 (5 bases). CDR3 length: 14 residues. CDR1 and CDR2 from the germline V gene are MNHEY and SVGAGI. The CDR3, as DNA: TGTGCCAGCAGTTCGCTGACAGCGAACACTGGAGCTTTCTTT. It translates to CASSSLTANTGAFF.

As for this clonotype: Possible read error: a much larger clone is one base away. The gene calls are TRBV11-1 and TRBJ2-5; 9 bases are shared with TRBD2. Per the germline V gene, CDR1 is SGHAT and CDR2 is FQDESV (reference sequence). The CDR3 totals 16 residues. CDR3 sequence (DNA): TGTTCCAGCAGCCAAGTAGGTACGACTAGCGGAGAGACCCAGTACTTC. As protein: CSSSQVGTTSGETQYF.

This clonotype was seen a few times. The rearrangement uses TRBV6-1 and TRBJ1-2; possible D gene TRBD1, 5 bases. This CDR3 spans 14 amino acids. Deletions cut 10 bases from V and 2 bases from J, with 17 bases between. Germline V gene sequence: CDR1 MNHNS, CDR2 SASEGT. The CDR3 spells CAISPGRGNYGYTF. The CDR3, as DNA: TGTGCCATCTCCCCGGGACGGGGCAACTATGGCTACACCTTC.

The chain has TRBV10-3 and TRBJ1-1; possibly TRBD1 for D (5 bases). Germline CDR1 is ENHRY and CDR2 is SYGVKD. Trimming took 4 bases from V and 4 from J, leaving 10 bases between them. The CDR3 totals 13 residues. The CDR3 loop is CAISGGGSTEAFF. In nucleotides, the CDR3 is TGTGCCATCAGTGGGGGGGGGAGCACTGAAGCTTTCTTT.

There are many counts of this clonotype. The chain couples TRBV4-2 to TRBJ1-3; the D is unclear. This CDR3 is 15 amino acids long. The V and J ends lost 0 bases and 4 bases respectively, with 10 bases between them. Per the germline V gene, CDR1 is LGHNA and CDR2 is YNFKEQ. The CDR3 here is CASSQDYRQGNTIYF. In nucleotides, the CDR3 is TGTGCCAGCAGCCAAGATTATAGGCAGGGAAACACCATATATTTT.

The chain joins TRBV11-2 to TRBJ2-7; the D gene is possibly TRBD1 (5 bases). The germline V gene has CDR1 SGHAT and CDR2 FQNNGV. This CDR3 is 14 amino acids long. V was trimmed by 4 bases and J by 3 bases, leaving 13 bases between them. The CDR3: CASSSWTSNYEQYF. Here the CDR3 DNA reads TGTGCCAGCAGCTCCTGGACATCGAACTACGAGCAGTACTTC.